This TCR beta chain was retrieved from a study of Graves' ophthalmopathy and Graves' hyperthyroidism. Transcripts of RNA were the source for amplifying TCR beta CDR3 regions. A first-round RT-PCR used HTBI primers, followed by a second-round multiplex PCR. TCRdb ran MiXCR on the multiplex PCR reads and lists one entry per CDR3 protein. This sample carries a few hundred thousand distinct CDR3 sequences, under 45% of them seen once, and the ten largest clones take roughly 4%. Sequenced: peripheral blood or thyroid tissue (not recorded which). The sequence derives from an adult man with Graves' hyperthyroidism.

Here the CDR3 DNA reads TGCAGCCAAGGACATAGCAATCAGCCCCAGCATTTT. Encoded protein: CSQGHSNQPQHF. The gene calls are TRBV29-1 and TRBJ1-5; tentatively, D is TRBD1 (5 bases). This CDR3 is built from 12 residues. V was trimmed by 8 bases and J by 0 bases, leaving 8 bases between them. In germline, CDR1 is SQVTM, CDR2 ANQGSEA.